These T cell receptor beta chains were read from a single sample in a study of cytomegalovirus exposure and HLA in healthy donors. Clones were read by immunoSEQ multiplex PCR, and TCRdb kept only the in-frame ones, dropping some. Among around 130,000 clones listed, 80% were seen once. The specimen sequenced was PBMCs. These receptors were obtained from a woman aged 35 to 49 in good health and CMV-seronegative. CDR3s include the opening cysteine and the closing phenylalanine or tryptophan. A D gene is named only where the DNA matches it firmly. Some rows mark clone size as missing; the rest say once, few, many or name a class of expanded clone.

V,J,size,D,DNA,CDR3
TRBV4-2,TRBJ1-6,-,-,TGTGCCAGCAGCCAAGAGACAGGCTCGAGCTCCTATAATTCACCCCTCCACTTT,CASSQETGSSSYNSPLHF
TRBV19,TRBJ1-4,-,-,TGTGCCAGTAGTATAGCATACCACAGGGATGAAAAACTGTTTTTT,CASSIAYHRDEKLFF
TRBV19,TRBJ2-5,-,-,TGTGCCAGTAGCCAGGACCAAGAGACCCAGTACTTC,CASSQDQETQYF
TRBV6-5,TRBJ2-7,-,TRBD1,TGTGCCAGCAGCCCGAGGACAGGGATCGACGAGCAGTACTTC,CASSPRTGIDEQYF
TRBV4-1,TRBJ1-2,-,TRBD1,TGCGCCAGCAGCGCCGGGACAGACCTCTATGGCTACACCTTC,CASSAGTDLYGYTF
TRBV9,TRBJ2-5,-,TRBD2,TGTGCCAGCAGCGCGGGACTAGCGGTACAAGGCTTCCAAGAGACCCAGTACTTC,CASSAGLAVQGFQETQYF
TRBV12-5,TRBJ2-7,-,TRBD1,TGTGCTAGTGGTTGGGGGACAGCCGAGCAGTACTTC,CASGWGTAEQYF
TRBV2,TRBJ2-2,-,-,TGTGCCAGCAGTGAAAGGCAGGGCGACACCGGGGAGCTGTTTTTT,CASSERQGDTGELFF
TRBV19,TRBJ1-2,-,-,TGTGCCAGTAGTATAGGTTCCCAGAACTATGGCTACACCTTC,CASSIGSQNYGYTF
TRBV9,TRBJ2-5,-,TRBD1,TGTGCCAGCAGCGTAGACAGGGGGCGAGAGACCCAGTACTTC,CASSVDRGRETQYF
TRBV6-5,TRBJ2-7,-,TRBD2,TGTGCCAGCAGTTACTCACCAGCGGGAGCCTACGAGCAGTACTTC,CASSYSPAGAYEQYF
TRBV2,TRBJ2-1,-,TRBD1,TGTGCCAGCAGTTCGAGCCGGGACAGGGCCCCCAATGAGCAGTTCTTC,CASSSSRDRAPNEQFF
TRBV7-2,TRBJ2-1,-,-,TGTGCCAGCAGGGGCAATCACAATGAGCAGTTCTTC,CASRGNHNEQFF
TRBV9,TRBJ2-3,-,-,TGTGCCAGCAGCGGTGATAGCTCCACAGATACGCAGTATTTT,CASSGDSSTDTQYF
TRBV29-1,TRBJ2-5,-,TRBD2,TGCAGCGCCTGGACTAGCGGGTTTGAGGGCGAGACCCAGTACTTC,CSAWTSGFEGETQYF
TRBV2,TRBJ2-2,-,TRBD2,TGTGCCAGCATGGGAGGGACTAGGAACGGGGAGCTGTTTTTT,CASMGGTRNGELFF
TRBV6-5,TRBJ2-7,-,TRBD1,TGTGCCAGCAGCCGGGACAGGGGGCGAGCCGAGCAGTACTTC,CASSRDRGRAEQYF
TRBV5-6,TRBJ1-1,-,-,TGTGCCAGCAGCCTCAAGGCGGGTCTGGAGACTGAAGCTTTCTTT,CASSLKAGLETEAFF
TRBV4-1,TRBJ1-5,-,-,TGCGCCAGCAGCCAAGAGGGGACACCTAGCAATCAGCCCCAGCATTTT,CASSQEGTPSNQPQHF
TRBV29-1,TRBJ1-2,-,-,TGCAGCGTTGGTCCGACGCTTCGGGAGGGCTACGCCTTC,CSVGPTLREGYAF
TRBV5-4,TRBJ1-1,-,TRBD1,TGTGCCAGCAGCTTTGTGCGCGGGACAGGGCCACCTGAAGCTTTCTTT,CASSFVRGTGPPEAFF
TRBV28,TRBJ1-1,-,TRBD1,TGTGCCAGCAGTTTATCAGGGGGAGTGAGTCTGAACACTGAAGCTTTCTTT,CASSLSGGVSLNTEAFF
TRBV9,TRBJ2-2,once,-,TGTGCCAGCAGCGTAGGGGGCGCGAACACCGGGGAGCTGTTTTTT,CASSVGGANTGELFF
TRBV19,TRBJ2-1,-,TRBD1,TGTGCCAGTAGTAGATTAGCCGGGACAGGGAACAATGAGCAGTTCTTC,CASSRLAGTGNNEQFF
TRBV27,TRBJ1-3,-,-,TGTGCCAGCGCCTTGGCGGGCTCTGGAAACACCATATATTTT,CASALAGSGNTIYF
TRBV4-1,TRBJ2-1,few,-,TGCGCCAGCAGCCAGGTGATTGTATACGGTGAGCAGTTCTTC,CASSQVIVYGEQFF
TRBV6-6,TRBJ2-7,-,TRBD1,TGTGCCAGCAGTTACTCGGGACAGGGATTGGACGAGCAGTACTTC,CASSYSGQGLDEQYF
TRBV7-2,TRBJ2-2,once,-,TGTGCCAGCAGCCGGAGATCCGGGGAGCTGTTTTTT,CASSRRSGELFF
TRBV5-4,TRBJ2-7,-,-,TGTGCCAGCAGCTTGTCCAGCTCCTACGAGCAGTACTTC,CASSLSSSYEQYF
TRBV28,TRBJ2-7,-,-,TGTGCCAGCAGTTTGTCCAGGGTACCCTACGAGCAGTACTTC,CASSLSRVPYEQYF
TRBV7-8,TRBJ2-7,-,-,TGTGCCAGCAGTCTGGTGCAGGGGCCTTCCTACGAGCAGTACTTC,CASSLVQGPSYEQYF
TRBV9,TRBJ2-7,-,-,TGTGCCAGCAGCCTCCGGGACTCCGCCTACGAGCAGTACTTC,CASSLRDSAYEQYF
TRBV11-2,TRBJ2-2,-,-,TGTGCCAGCAGCTTGTGGGGCAGAGGGAACACCGGGGAGCTGTTTTTT,CASSLWGRGNTGELFF
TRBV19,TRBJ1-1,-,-,TGTGCCAGTAGTCCCCAGACCGGGTACACTGAAGCTTTCTTT,CASSPQTGYTEAFF
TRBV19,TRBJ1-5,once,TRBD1,TGTGCCAGTAGTATTGGGGCGACAGGGTACGGGTTTGGCAATCAGCCCCAGCATTTT,CASSIGATGYGFGNQPQHF
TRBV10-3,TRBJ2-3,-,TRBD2,TGTGCCACTAGGGAGGGACTAGCCACAGATACGCAGTATTTT,CATREGLATDTQYF
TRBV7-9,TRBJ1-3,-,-,TGTGCCAGCAGCTGGGGTGGGGGGGCGCCTGGAAACACCATATATTTT,CASSWGGGAPGNTIYF
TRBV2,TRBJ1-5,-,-,TGTGCCAGCAGTGAAGGTTTGGGCTCCCTGCTGCATTTT,CASSEGLGSLLHF
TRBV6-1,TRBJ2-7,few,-,TGTGCCAGCGTGGAGCGGAACGAGCAGTACTTC,CASVERNEQYF
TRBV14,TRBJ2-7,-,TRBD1,TGTGCCAGCAGCCCCGGACAGGGTTATACCTACGAGCAGTACTTC,CASSPGQGYTYEQYF
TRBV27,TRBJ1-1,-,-,TGTGCCAGCAGTTTATTGCAGGGTGGTATGAACACTGAAGCTTTCTTT,CASSLLQGGMNTEAFF
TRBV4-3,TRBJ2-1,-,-,TGCGCCAGCAGCCCAGGTCGGGGGAACAATGAGCAGTTCTTC,CASSPGRGNNEQFF
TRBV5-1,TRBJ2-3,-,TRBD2,TGCGCCAGCAGCTTGAGGCGGGGGGGCACAGATACGCAGTATTTT,CASSLRRGGTDTQYF
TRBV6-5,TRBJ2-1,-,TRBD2,TGTGCCAGCAGTACAAATAAAGGGAGGGACAATGAGCAGTTCTTC,CASSTNKGRDNEQFF
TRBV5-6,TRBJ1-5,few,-,TGTGCCAGCAGCCTTGGGAGTCAGCCCCAGCATTTT,CASSLGSQPQHF
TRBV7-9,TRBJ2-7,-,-,TGTGCCAGCAGCCCGGACAGCTCCTACGAGCAGTACTTC,CASSPDSSYEQYF
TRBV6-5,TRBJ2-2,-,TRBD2,TGTGCCAGCAGTCGTAGCGGGGGAGGGATCGGGGAGCTGTTTTTT,CASSRSGGGIGELFF
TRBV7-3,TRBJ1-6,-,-,TGTGCCAGCAGCTTAATCGCAGGGATGGGTTCACCCCTCCACTTT,CASSLIAGMGSPLHF
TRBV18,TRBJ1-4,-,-,TGTGCCAGCTCACCAAGGGGACTCCTTAATGAAAAACTGTTTTTT,CASSPRGLLNEKLFF
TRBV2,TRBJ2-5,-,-,TGTGCCAGCAGTGAATGGCAGGGGACGGAGACCCAGTACTTC,CASSEWQGTETQYF
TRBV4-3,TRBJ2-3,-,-,TGCGCCAGCAGCCAAGATAGAGGGGGTTGGCGGTATTTT,CASSQDRGGWRYF
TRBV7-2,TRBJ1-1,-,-,TGTGCCAGCAGCGACAGCAACACTGAAGCTTTCTTT,CASSDSNTEAFF